This is a list of T cell receptor beta chains from one sample in a study of T cell changes during pregnancy in multiple sclerosis. This table comes from immunoSEQ multiplex PCR, and its TCRdb copy is limited to in-frame clones, with some not included. The sample lists roughly 46,000 clones, around 84% seen once, with around 0.65% in the top ten. The sequencing used CD4+ T cells from peripheral blood mononuclear cells, collected before pregnancy. Receptors were obtained from a female donor with multiple sclerosis, enrolled in a pregnancy study. The CDR3 runs from the conserved cysteine through the conserved F or W. A D gene is named only where the DNA matches it firmly. Clone size is shown for a subset of rows, as once, few, many or a class of expanded clone.

>TRBJ2-2|-|TRBV18|-
CASLRGITGELFF
TGTGCCAGCCTCAGGGGTATCACCGGGGAGCTGTTTTTT
>TRBJ2-1|-|TRBV5-4|-
CASSLRYRTSGDNEQFF
TGTGCCAGCAGCTTGAGGTATCGTACTAGTGGGGACAATGAGCAGTTCTTC
>TRBJ2-3|-|TRBV2|-
CASRRGAASGKLFADTQYF
TGTGCCAGCAGGAGGGGGGCGGCTAGCGGAAAACTCTTTGCAGATACGCAGTATTTT
>TRBJ1-1|-|TRBV9|few
CASTPATEVAAFF
TGTGCCAGCACCCCTGCCACTGAGGTGGCAGCTTTCTTT
>TRBJ1-2|-|TRBV19|-
CASSIVGIEYTF
TGTGCCAGTAGTATTGTCGGGATTGAATACACCTTC
>TRBJ2-7|-|TRBV7-9|few
CASSIGQPNEQYF
TGTGCCAGCAGCATTGGACAGCCTAACGAGCAGTACTTC
>TRBJ1-3|TRBD1|TRBV5-1|-
CASSFQGASGNTIYF
TGCGCCAGCAGCTTTCAGGGGGCGAGTGGAAACACCATATATTTT
>TRBJ2-5|TRBD2|TRBV5-4|once
CASSPAGGGFQETQYF
TGTGCCAGCAGCCCTGCGGGCGGGGGTTTCCAAGAGACCCAGTACTTC
>TRBJ1-1|-|TRBV7-3|few
CASSLSVNTEAFF
TGTGCCAGCAGCTTAAGCGTGAACACTGAAGCTTTCTTT
>TRBJ2-7|-|TRBV5-6|-
CASSLDPHTGLVGYEQYF
TGTGCCAGCAGCTTGGATCCCCATACAGGGTTAGTGGGCTACGAGCAGTACTTC
>TRBJ1-4|-|TRBV19|-
CASSNSGGSEKLFF
TGTGCCAGTAGTAACAGCGGAGGCAGTGAAAAACTGTTTTTT
>TRBJ2-1|-|TRBV4-1|-
CASSQGDRPWDEQFF
TGCGCCAGCAGCCAAGGCGACAGGCCTTGGGATGAGCAGTTCTTC
>TRBJ1-5|-|TRBV6-1|-
CASQGQNQPQHF
TGTGCCAGCCAGGGACAAAATCAGCCCCAGCATTTT
>TRBJ2-1|TRBD2|TRBV5-1|-
CASSLGGLARSYNEQFF
TGCGCCAGCAGCTTGGGGGGACTAGCGCGGAGTTACAATGAGCAGTTCTTC
>TRBJ2-3|TRBD1|TRBV7-8|once
CASSHKTGWGTDTQYF
TGTGCCAGCAGCCACAAGACAGGGTGGGGCACAGATACGCAGTATTTT
>TRBJ2-5|-|TRBV5-5|-
CASSLRQGWWGDQETQYF
TGTGCCAGCAGCTTGCGCCAGGGATGGTGGGGGGACCAAGAGACCCAGTACTTC
>TRBJ1-5|TRBD1|TRBV6-5|-
CASRGQGGNQPQHF
TGTGCCAGCAGGGGACAGGGTGGCAATCAGCCCCAGCATTTT
>TRBJ1-3|-|TRBV29-1|-
CSVEDRTGDTIYF
TGCAGCGTTGAAGATCGGACTGGGGACACCATATATTTT
>TRBJ2-5|-|TRBV4-3|-
CASSQERNNRETQYF
TGCGCCAGCAGCCAAGAAAGGAATAACAGGGAGACCCAGTACTTC
>TRBJ2-7|TRBD1|TRBV6-1|-
CASSTRDSSYEQYF
TGTGCCAGCAGTACACGGGACAGCTCCTACGAGCAGTACTTC
>TRBJ2-1|TRBD2|TRBV9|-
CASSVAPGLHNEQFF
TGTGCCAGCAGCGTAGCCCCGGGACTACACAATGAGCAGTTCTTC
>TRBJ1-3|-|TRBV14|-
CASSRLDLSGNTIYF
TGTGCCAGCAGCCGATTGGACTTATCTGGAAACACCATATATTTT
>TRBJ1-5|-|TRBV10-3|-
CAIRPGVNQPQHF
TGTGCCATCAGACCGGGAGTTAATCAGCCCCAGCATTTT
>TRBJ2-5|-|TRBV6-1|-
CASSPESPSETQYF
TGTGCCAGCAGCCCCGAGTCACCCTCGGAGACCCAGTACTTC
>TRBJ2-7|TRBD1|TRBV4-1|-
CASSPMTGDGSYEQYF
TGCGCCAGCAGCCCTATGACAGGGGACGGCTCCTACGAGCAGTACTTC
>TRBJ1-1|-|TRBV6-5|few
CASSYSFSTEAFF
TGTGCCAGCAGTTACTCATTTAGTACTGAAGCTTTCTTT
>TRBJ1-5|TRBD1|TRBV15|-
CATSRDLRGLGGGNQPQHF
TGTGCCACCAGCAGAGATCTCAGGGGGCTAGGGGGGGGCAATCAGCCCCAGCATTTT
>TRBJ2-1|TRBD2|TRBV6-4|-
CASSGLAGGNEQFF
TGTGCCAGCAGTGGACTAGCGGGAGGCAATGAGCAGTTCTTC
>TRBJ2-1|TRBD2|TRBV7-3|-
CASSLRLAGDEQFF
TGTGCCAGCAGCTTAAGACTAGCAGGCGATGAGCAGTTCTTC
>TRBJ2-5|-|TRBV6-5|-
CASSYLTGETQYF
TGTGCCAGCAGTTACCTTACAGGGGAGACCCAGTACTTC
>TRBJ2-1|TRBD1|TRBV7-2|-
CASSPGTDNEQFF
TGTGCCAGCAGCCCGGGGACAGACAATGAGCAGTTCTTC
>TRBJ2-5|-|TRBV18|once
CASSPEGTSQYF
TGTGCCAGCTCACCCGAGGGGACTTCCCAGTACTTC
>TRBJ2-1|-|TRBV9|-
CASSVAAGTRNEQFF
TGTGCCAGCAGCGTAGCAGCAGGGACTCGCAATGAGCAGTTCTTC
>TRBJ2-5|-|TRBV29-1|-
CSVEGERGGGETQYF
TGCAGCGTTGAAGGGGAGAGGGGGGGCGGCGAGACCCAGTACTTC
>TRBJ2-5|-|TRBV10-2|-
CASGEGPETQYF
TGCGCCTCGGGGGAAGGGCCAGAGACCCAGTACTTC
>TRBJ2-2|TRBD2|TRBV2|-
CASRMGLADTGELFF
TGTGCCAGCAGGATGGGACTAGCGGACACCGGGGAGCTGTTTTTT
>TRBJ2-5|TRBD1|TRBV11-2|-
CASSPRTGGGETQYF
TGTGCCAGCAGCCCCAGGACAGGGGGTGGAGAGACCCAGTACTTC
>TRBJ2-1|-|TRBV19|-
CASRRDNYNEQFF
TGTGCCTCCCGACGGGACAACTACAATGAGCAGTTCTTC
>TRBJ1-4|-|TRBV11-1|few
CASSRRQGLDEKLFF
TGTGCCAGCAGCCGTAGACAAGGACTGGACGAAAAACTGTTTTTT
>TRBJ2-1|-|TRBV5-4|-
CASSPGSSYNEQFF
TGTGCCAGCAGCCCGGGGAGCTCCTACAATGAGCAGTTCTTC
>TRBJ2-1|TRBD2|TRBV10-2|once
CASSELTGTSGSNEQFF
TGCGCCAGCAGTGAGTTGACCGGGACTAGCGGGAGTAATGAGCAGTTCTTC
>TRBJ2-3|-|TRBV2|-
CATRTGVTTSTDTQYF
TGTGCCACCAGGACCGGGGTTACAACTAGCACAGATACGCAGTATTTT
>TRBJ2-7|-|TRBV7-2|-
CASSSSGANYEQYF
TGTGCCAGCAGCTCATCAGGGGCCAACTACGAGCAGTACTTC
>TRBJ1-2|TRBD1|TRBV10-3|-
CAISETGGEVVGYTF
TGTGCCATCAGTGAGACAGGGGGAGAGGTTGTTGGCTACACCTTC
>TRBJ2-1|-|TRBV9|-
CASSVGGSGEQFF
TGTGCCAGCAGCGTAGGTGGTAGCGGAGAGCAGTTCTTC
>TRBJ1-1|-|TRBV5-8|-
CASSIMSGTEAFF
TGTGCCAGCAGCATAATGTCGGGCACTGAAGCTTTCTTT
>TRBJ2-1|TRBD2|TRBV5-1|once
CASYGGEWFNEQFF
TGCGCCAGCTATGGGGGGGAATGGTTCAATGAGCAGTTCTTC
>TRBJ2-1|TRBD2|TRBV6-4|once
CASSRSGGSSYNEQFF
TGTGCCAGCAGTCGTAGCGGGGGGAGCTCCTACAATGAGCAGTTCTTC
>TRBJ2-2|-|TRBV5-4|-
CASSPPQGTNTGELFF
TGTGCCAGCAGCCCGCCTCAGGGAACGAACACCGGGGAGCTGTTTTTT
>TRBJ2-2|TRBD1|TRBV10-1|-
CASSRDRIKLFF
TGCGCCAGCAGCCGGGACAGGATCAAGCTGTTTTTT
>TRBJ1-1|-|TRBV5-1|-
CASSLANQGFTEAFF
TGCGCCAGCAGCTTGGCCAACCAGGGATTCACTGAAGCTTTCTTT
>TRBJ2-1|-|TRBV12-5|-
CASGSPVGDEQFF
TGTGCTAGTGGTTCTCCTGTAGGGGATGAGCAGTTCTTC
>TRBJ2-4|-|TRBV28|-
CASSLWGRGKNIQYF
TGTGCCAGCAGTTTATGGGGGCGGGGCAAAAACATTCAGTACTTC
>TRBJ1-1|-|TRBV7-9|-
CASTLNRQAEAFF
TGTGCCAGCACCTTAAATCGACAGGCTGAAGCTTTCTTT
>TRBJ2-2|-|TRBV19|-
CASRGVTNTGELFF
TGTGCCAGTAGAGGGGTTACAAACACCGGGGAGCTGTTTTTT